Given below is one T cell receptor beta chain in context. This sample stems from a study of cytomegalovirus exposure and HLA in healthy donors. PCR was performed using 60 Vbeta and 13 Jbeta primers. Repertoires were generated with immunoSEQ multiplex PCR, while TCRdb's copy carries only in-frame clones and drops some. The sample lists about 110,000 clones; less than 85% were seen once. The sequence derives from a man in his forties or fifties in good health and CMV-seropositive. Sequencing input: PBMCs.

The CDR3 loop reads CASRETGGKGQPQHF. The CDR3 DNA sequence: TGTGCCAGCAGGGAAACAGGGGGCAAGGGCCAGCCCCAGCATTTT. The rearrangement joins TRBV6-1 to TRBJ1-5, with 9 positions matching TRBD1. Germline CDR1 reads MNHNS; CDR2 reads SASEGT. J gave up 7 bases and V 6 bases, and 10 bases lay outside the gene matches. The CDR3 sequence is 15 residues long.